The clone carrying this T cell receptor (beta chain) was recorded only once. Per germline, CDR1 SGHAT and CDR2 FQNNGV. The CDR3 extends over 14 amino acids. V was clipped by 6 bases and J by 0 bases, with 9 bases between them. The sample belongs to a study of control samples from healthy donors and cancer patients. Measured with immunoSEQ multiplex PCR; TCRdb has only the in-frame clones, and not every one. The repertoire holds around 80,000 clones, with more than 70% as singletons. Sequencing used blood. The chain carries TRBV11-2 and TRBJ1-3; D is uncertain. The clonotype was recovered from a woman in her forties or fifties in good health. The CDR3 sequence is CASSPEFSGNTIYF. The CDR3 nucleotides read TGTGCCAGCAGTCCAGAGTTCTCTGGAAACACCATATATTTT.